This T cell receptor (beta chain) is drawn from a study of blood T cell repertoires in COVID-19. At the level of the study: Samples of COVID-19 (acute and convalescent) were obtained from the United States, Italy and Spain.

This clone was observed a handful of times. Here immunoSEQ multiplex PCR was the method, and the copy in TCRdb shows in-frame clones only, minus some. The table has some 300,000 clones, about nine tenths seen once. Trimming left V 0 bases short and J 0 bases short, with 11 bases between. The germline gives CDR1 MNHEY, CDR2 SVGAGI. The CDR3 is made up of 16 amino acids. The sequencing input was PBMCs or T cells enriched from blood (not recorded which). The J gene is TRBJ1-1, the V gene TRBV6-5, with D unresolved. The receptor was isolated from a man in his thirties or forties who had recovered from COVID-19. The CDR3 spells CASSYSKTGVNTEAFF. DNA of the CDR3: TGTGCCAGCAGTTACTCGAAAACGGGAGTGAACACTGAAGCTTTCTTT.